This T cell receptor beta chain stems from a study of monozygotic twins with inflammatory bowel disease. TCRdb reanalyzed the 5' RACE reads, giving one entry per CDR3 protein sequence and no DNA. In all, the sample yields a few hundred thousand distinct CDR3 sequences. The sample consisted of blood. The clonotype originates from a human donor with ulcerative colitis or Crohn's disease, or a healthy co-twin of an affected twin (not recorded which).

CDR3 region: CASSPIWDRGTDTQYF. The chain joins TRBV11-2 to TRBJ2-3; TCRdb lists TRBD1, though no DNA is available to test this call. CDR3 length: 16 residues. The germline CDR1 and CDR2 sequences are SGHAT and FQNNGV.